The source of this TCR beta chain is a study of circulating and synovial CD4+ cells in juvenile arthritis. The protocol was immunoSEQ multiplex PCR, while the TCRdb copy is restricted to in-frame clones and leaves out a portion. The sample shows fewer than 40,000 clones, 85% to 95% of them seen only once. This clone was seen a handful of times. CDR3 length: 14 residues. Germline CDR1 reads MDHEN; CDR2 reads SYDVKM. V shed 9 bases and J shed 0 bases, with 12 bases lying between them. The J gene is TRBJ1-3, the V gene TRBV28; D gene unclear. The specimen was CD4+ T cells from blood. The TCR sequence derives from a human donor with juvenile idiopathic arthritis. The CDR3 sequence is CASTRDHSGNTIYF. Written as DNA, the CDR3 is TGTGCCAGTACGCGAGATCACTCTGGAAACACCATATATTTT.